This T cell receptor beta chain was retrieved from a study of human T cells and chemical hapten exposure (dated by TCRdb to the early 2020s). About the study as a whole: For sensitization, 2% DPC in acetone was applied to a 2 cm by 2 cm area of upper inner arm skin. Patients additionally received weekly therapeutic DPC doses to the scalp throughout the roughly 23-week study period. Patch tests used Finn chambers with 0.01% DPC on the upper back, scored after 6 days by International Contact Dermatitis Research Group standards. Alopecia areata with under or over 50% scalp involvement, alopecia totalis and alopecia universalis were represented in the patient cohort, which was mostly female. Libraries were combined into a pool for sequencing, and differences in TCR yield between samples came mainly from small differences in library volumes within the pool. Peripheral blood TCR repertoire changes were tracked in vivo in alopecia patients during primary and secondary sensitization to the hapten diphenylcyclopropenone (DPC). Blood was sampled from patients pre-sensitization (week 0) and at 2, 6 and about 24 weeks after DPC sensitization. Nearly 30 alopecia patients provided blood for TCR sequencing at one to four time points (pre-sensitization, 2, 6 and 24 weeks). Findings and caveats that apply to the study as a whole: Because every patient had alopecia, a presumed autoimmune disease, the patients' immune response might differ from that of healthy individuals. Expanded TCRs formed significantly more large CDR3 similarity clusters than pre-sensitization or healthy control sets, consistent with antigen-driven responses. After repeated subsampling, changes were observed in the strength of the expansion versus patch-test correlation and in the threshold at which the correlation became significant. No change with DPC sensitization was found in the number of TCRs above 1 in 1000 frequency, and no evidence of global repertoire structure alterations was found. The number of PT1 expanded TCRs positively correlated with patch test score, significant at thresholds 8, 16 and 32 but not 4.

Receptor libraries were prepared by RACE. Instrument on record: NextSeq 500. During library preparation, unique molecular identifiers were attached to individual cDNA molecules so that TCRs could be counted quantitatively and reproducibly. Each blood RNA sample was used to sequence both TCR alpha and TCR beta chains. Per the original workflow: The median number of TCRs per sample was around 100,000, ranging from roughly 20,000 to 690,600. V, J and CDR3 annotation of the TCR reads was carried out using the Decombinator software suite. For the PS versus PT1 abundance plots, all samples were subsampled to the same number of TCRs (28,000). Expanded TCRs were defined as absent before sensitization and observed at least eight times at the 2-week time point. TCRdb cleaned the public reads at Q25 with fastp, built clones with MiXCR and kept in-frame beta chains. All rows with the same CDR3 protein become a single entry with the most common DNA and genes. In this record, the V and J calls reflect TCRdb's handling and not the investigators' own analysis. The sample table lists roughly 380,000 distinct CDR3 sequences, 5.1% of them with a count of one. The ten largest account for around 2.6% of the sample.

Sample time point, as interpreted from the label and publication: pre-sensitization, week 0. Reading the label with the study, this specimen's treatment or condition is: therapeutic diphenylcyclopropenone sensitization with weekly scalp DPC. At every patch-test visit, the blood draw took place before the patch test was put on. Patients were considered eligible if aged 18 to 70, diagnosed with alopecia and deemed suitable for DPC therapy, and patients were excluded if pregnant. Total RNA was isolated from unfractionated whole blood collected in Tempus Blood RNA tubes. The CDR3 starts with the cysteine, ends with the phenylalanine, and has 16 residues. Kept here is only the CDR3 DNA, which spans 48 bases and is read in frame from base 1. Looking up the germline V gene yields CDR1 MNHEY and CDR2 SVGEGT. V ends up 5 bases short and J 2 bases short, with an unmatched junction base count of 7. This clonotype has a handful of counts. The antigen this receptor binds is unknown. The sample holds no much larger clone one base away, and base qualities are not on file.

Sequenced here: whole blood, sampled in connection with sensitization to the hapten diphenylcyclopropenone (DPC). The chain couples TRBV6-2 or TRBV6-3 to TRBJ2-2, with 8 bases aligning to TRBD1. The receptor's source is a woman aged 45-59 years with alopecia areata. Some clones in this sample may be carry-over from other donors' samples. Here is the DNA: TGTGCCAGCAGTGCACGGCAGGGGGCCAACACCGGGGAGCTGTTTTTT. Protein translation: CASSARQGANTGELFF.